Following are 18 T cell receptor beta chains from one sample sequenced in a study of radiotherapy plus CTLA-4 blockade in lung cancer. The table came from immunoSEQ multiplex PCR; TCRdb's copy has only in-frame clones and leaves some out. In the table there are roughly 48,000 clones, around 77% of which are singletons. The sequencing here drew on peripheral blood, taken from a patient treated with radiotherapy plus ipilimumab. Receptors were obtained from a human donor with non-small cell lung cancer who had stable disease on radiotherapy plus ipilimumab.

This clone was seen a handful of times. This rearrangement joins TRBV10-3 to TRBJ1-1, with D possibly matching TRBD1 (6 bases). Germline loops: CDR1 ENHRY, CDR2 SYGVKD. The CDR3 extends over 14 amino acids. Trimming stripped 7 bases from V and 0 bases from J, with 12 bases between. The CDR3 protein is CAITREGVNTEAFF. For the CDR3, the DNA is TGTGCCATCACTAGGGAGGGGGTGAACACTGAAGCTTTCTTT.

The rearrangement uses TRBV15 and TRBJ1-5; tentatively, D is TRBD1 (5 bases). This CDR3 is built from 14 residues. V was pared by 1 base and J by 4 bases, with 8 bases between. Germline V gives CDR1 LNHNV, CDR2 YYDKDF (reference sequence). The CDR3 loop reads CATSRAGGNQPQHF. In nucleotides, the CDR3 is TGTGCCACCAGCAGAGCGGGGGGGAATCAGCCCCAGCATTTT.

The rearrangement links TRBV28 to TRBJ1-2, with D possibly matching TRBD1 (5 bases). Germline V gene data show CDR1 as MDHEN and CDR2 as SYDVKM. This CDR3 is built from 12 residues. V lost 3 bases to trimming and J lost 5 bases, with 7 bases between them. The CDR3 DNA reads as TGTGCCAGCAGTTTCGACAGTTATGGCTACACCTTC. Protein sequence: CASSFDSYGYTF.

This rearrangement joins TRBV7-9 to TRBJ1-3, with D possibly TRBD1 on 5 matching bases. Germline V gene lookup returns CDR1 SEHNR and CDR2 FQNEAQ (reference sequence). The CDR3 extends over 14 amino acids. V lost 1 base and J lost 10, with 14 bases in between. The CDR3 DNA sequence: TGTGCCAGCAGCTTAGTTACAGGTCCCGCGACCATATATTTT. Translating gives CASSLVTGPATIYF.

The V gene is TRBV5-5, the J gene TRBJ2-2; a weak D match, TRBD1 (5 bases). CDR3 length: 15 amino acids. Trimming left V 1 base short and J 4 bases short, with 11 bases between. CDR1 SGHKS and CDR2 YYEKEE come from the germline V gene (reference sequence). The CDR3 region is CASSLSRVPTGELFF. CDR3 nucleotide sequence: TGTGCCAGCAGCTTGTCCAGGGTTCCCACCGGGGAGCTGTTTTTT.

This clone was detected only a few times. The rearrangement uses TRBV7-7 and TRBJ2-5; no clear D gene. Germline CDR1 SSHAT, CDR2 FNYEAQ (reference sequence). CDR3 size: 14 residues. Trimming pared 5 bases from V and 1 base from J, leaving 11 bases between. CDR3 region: CASSPSWSQETQYF. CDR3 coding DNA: TGTGCCAGCAGCCCGTCGTGGTCCCAAGAGACCCAGTACTTC.

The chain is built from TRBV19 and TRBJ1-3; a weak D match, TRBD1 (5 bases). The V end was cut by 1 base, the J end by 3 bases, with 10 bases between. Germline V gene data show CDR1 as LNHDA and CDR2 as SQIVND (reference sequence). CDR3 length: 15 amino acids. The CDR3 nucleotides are TGTGCCAGTAGTATAGTCCGGGGCTTTGGAAACACCATATATTTT. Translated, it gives CASSIVRGFGNTIYF.

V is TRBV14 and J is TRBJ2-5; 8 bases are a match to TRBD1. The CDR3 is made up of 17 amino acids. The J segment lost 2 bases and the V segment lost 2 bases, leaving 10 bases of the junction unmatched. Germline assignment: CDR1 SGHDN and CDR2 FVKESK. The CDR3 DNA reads TGTGCCAGCAGCCAACCCGATCGGGACAGGAGGCAAGAGACCCAGTACTTC. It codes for CASSQPDRDRRQETQYF.

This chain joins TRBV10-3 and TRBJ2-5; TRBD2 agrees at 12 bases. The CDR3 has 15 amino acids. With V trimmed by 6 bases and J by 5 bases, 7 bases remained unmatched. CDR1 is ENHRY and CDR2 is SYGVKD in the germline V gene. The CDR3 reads CAISLAGGRLETQYF. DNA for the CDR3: TGTGCCATCAGCCTAGCGGGGGGGCGCTTGGAGACCCAGTACTTC.

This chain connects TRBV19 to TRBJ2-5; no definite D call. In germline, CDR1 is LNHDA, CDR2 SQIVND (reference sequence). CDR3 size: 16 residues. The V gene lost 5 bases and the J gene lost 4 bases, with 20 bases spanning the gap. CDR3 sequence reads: CASSVYDWTMGETQYF. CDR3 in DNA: TGTGCCAGTAGTGTCTATGATTGGACCATGGGAGAGACCCAGTACTTC.

DNA for the CDR3: TGTGCCTGGGAAGGGGTTATTCAGTACTTC. It encodes CAWEGVIQYF. The chain links TRBV30 to TRBJ2-5; D is possibly TRBD1 (5 bases). The CDR3 spans 10 residues. The V gene's germline CDR1 is GTSNPN and CDR2 SVGIG (reference sequence). V shed 5 bases and J shed 11 bases, with 12 bases lying between them.

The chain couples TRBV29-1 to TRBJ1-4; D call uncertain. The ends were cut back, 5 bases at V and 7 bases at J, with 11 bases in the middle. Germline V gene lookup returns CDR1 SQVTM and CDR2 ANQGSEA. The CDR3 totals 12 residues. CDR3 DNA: TGCAGCGTTTCTACGGACCGTGAAAAACTGTTTTTT. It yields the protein CSVSTDREKLFF. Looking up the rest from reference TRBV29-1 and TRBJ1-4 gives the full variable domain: SAVISQKPSRDICQRGTSLTIQCQVDSQVTMMFWYRQQPGQSLTLIATANQGSEATYESGFVIDKFPISRPNLTFSTLTVSNMSPEDSSIYLCSVSTDREKLFFGSGTQLSVL.

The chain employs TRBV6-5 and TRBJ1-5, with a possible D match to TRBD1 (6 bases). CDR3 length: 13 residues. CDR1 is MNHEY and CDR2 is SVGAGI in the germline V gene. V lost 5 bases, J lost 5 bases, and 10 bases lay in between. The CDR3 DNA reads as TGTGCCAGCAGTGTGTGGGGGCATCAGCCCCAGCATTTT. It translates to CASSVWGHQPQHF.

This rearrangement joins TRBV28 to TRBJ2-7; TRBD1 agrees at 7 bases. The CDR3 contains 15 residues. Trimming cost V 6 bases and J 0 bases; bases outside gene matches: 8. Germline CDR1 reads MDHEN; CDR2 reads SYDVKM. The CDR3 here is CASSSGTANSYEQYV. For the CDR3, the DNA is TGTGCCAGCAGCTCCGGGACAGCCAACTCCTACGAGCAGTACGTC.

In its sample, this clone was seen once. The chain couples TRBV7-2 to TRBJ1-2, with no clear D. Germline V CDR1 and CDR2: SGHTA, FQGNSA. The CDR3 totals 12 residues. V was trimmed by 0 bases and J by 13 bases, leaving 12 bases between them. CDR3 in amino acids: CASSLALSWGTF. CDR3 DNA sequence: TGTGCCAGCAGCTTAGCGCTCTCCTGGGGCACCTTC.

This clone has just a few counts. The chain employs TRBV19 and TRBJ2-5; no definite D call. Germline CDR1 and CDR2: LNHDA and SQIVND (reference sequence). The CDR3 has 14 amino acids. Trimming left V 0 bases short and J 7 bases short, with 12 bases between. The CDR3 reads CASSIEGPSRTQYF. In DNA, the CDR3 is TGTGCCAGTAGTATAGAAGGGCCCTCCCGGACCCAGTACTTC.

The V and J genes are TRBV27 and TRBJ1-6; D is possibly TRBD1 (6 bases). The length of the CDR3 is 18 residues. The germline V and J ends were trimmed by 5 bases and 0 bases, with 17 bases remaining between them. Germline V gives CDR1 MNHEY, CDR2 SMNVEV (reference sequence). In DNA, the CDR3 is TGTGCCAGCAGTCCAATAGGGGGAGGGAGCTCCTATAATTCACCCCTCCACTTT. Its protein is CASSPIGGGSSYNSPLHF.

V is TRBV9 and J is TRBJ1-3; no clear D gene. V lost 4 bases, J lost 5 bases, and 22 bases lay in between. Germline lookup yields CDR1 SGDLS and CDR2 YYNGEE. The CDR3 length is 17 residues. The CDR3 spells CASSHSFGKEVRNTIYF. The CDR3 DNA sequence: TGTGCCAGCAGCCACTCTTTCGGAAAGGAGGTGAGAAACACCATATATTTT.